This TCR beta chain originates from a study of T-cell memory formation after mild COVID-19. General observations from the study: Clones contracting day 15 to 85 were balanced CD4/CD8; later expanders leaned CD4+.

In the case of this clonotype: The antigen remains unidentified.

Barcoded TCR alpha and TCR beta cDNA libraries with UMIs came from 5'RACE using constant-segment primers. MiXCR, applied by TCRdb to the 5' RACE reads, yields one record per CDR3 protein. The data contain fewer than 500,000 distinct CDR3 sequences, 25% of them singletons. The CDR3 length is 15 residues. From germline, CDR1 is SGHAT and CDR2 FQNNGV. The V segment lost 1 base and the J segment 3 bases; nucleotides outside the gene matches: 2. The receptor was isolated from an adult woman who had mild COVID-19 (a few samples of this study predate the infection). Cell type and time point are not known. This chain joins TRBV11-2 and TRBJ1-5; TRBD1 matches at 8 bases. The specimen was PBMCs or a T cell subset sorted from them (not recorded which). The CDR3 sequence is CASSLGTGINQPQHF. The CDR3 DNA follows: TGTGCCAGCAGCTTAGGGACAGGGATCAATCAGCCCCAGCATTTT.